Below, one TCR beta chain is given with its context. Its binding antigen is unknown. Base qualities are not at hand, and no much larger clone is one base apart. The data derive from a study of blood T cell repertoires in COVID-19 (dated by TCRdb to 2019 to 2021). Describing the broader study: Collaborator samples came from the United States, Italy and Spain and covered acute and convalescent phases of COVID-19. The prospective study material was composed of cDNA or gDNA derived from T cells, B-cell-depleted T cells, or PBMCs. Deeply sampled blood TCRbeta repertoires from subjects exposed to, actively infected with, or recovered from COVID-19 were included in the dataset. The repertoires were released in a freely available public database intended as a resource for research on the immune response to SARS-CoV-2. Samples were obtained from the ongoing ImmuneRACE study (first 160 participants) and from over a thousand subjects provided by 6 global collaborators. Nearly every sample came with metadata listing a de-identified subject ID, COVID-19 status, age in years and sex. Where HLA class I and class II types were available, the types were taken from metadata supplied by the sample provider, not from assay-based typing.

Points the paper makes about the study in general: How much clinical and demographic metadata was included differed by source and by participant, and the metadata was provided uncurated.

The immunoSEQ Assay, a bias-controlled multiplex PCR, was used to amplify TCRbeta CDR3 regions from genomic DNA. In the source study's methods: The number of nucleated cells in each sample was estimated by amplification of reference gene primers within the assay. To quantify the absolute abundance of each unique TCRbeta CDR3 rearrangement, sequence reads were collapsed and filtered. For each sample, productive Simpson clonality was calculated as the square root of Simpson's diversity index over productive rearrangements. This immuneACCESS table, as held by TCRdb, lists in-frame sequences with V and J called but not all clones. Of the missing ones, under half trace to an unresolved V gene in checked studies; the others have no known cause. The V and J calls and clone size were taken over from that table, and D and trimming were inferred from the DNA. This sample comprises roughly 300,000 clones, around 87% of them detected only once. Of the sample, approximately 7.8% is held by the ten largest clones.

Samples from volunteer blood donors who had recovered from COVID-19 were contributed by a second Seattle source. Each collaborating institution followed its own protocols to collect whole blood in K2EDTA tubes. Collaborator samples were shipped for TCRbeta analysis as frozen whole blood, isolated PBMCs, or DNA extracted from either sample type. The V end loses 5 bases and the J end loses 6 bases, and a stretch of 11 bases separates them. CDR1 and CDR2 are read off the germline V gene as KGHSH and LQKENI. The CDR3 covers 13 residues, taking in both the cysteine and the phenylalanine. Only the CDR3 DNA stays, 39 bases, in frame from base 1.

This receptor was obtained from a woman aged 45-59 years who had recovered from COVID-19. The sequenced sample consisted of peripheral blood. Recombination joined TRBV18 with TRBJ2-1, with no confidently assigned D gene. Read as DNA, the sequence is TGTGCCAGCTCAAAAGACACGTTCAATGAGCAGTTCTTC. Its product reads: CASSKDTFNEQFF.